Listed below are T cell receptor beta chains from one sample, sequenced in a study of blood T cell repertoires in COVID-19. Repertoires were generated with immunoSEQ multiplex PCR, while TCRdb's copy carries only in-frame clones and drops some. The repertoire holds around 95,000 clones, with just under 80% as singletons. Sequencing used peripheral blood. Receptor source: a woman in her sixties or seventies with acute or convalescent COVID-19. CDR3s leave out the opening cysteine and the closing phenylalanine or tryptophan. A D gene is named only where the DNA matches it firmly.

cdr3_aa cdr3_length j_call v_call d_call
ASSPPGLGPQH 11 TRBJ1-5 TRBV4-1 -
ASSSPGGLSEAF 12 TRBJ1-1 TRBV27 -
ASSQIQGITEAF 12 TRBJ1-1 TRBV28 TRBD1
ASSIQLNTGGYTDTQY 16 TRBJ2-3 TRBV19 TRBD1
ASIFQTGQGNGYT 13 TRBJ1-2 TRBV6-5 TRBD1
ASKIDGQGNSPLH 13 TRBJ1-6 TRBV28 TRBD1
ASSLSRGTDTQY 12 TRBJ2-3 TRBV11-2 -
ASSKGQGWGTEAF 13 TRBJ1-1 TRBV19 TRBD1
ASSPTPGTENSPLH 14 TRBJ1-6 TRBV18 TRBD1
ASRRGQGNYEAF 12 TRBJ1-1 TRBV25-1 TRBD1
ASSPQLAGAYNEQF 14 TRBJ2-1 TRBV6-2/TRBV6-3 TRBD2
SASYSNYGYT 10 TRBJ1-2 TRBV20-1 -
ASSYSSGVNTEAF 13 TRBJ1-1 TRBV6-5 -
ASKSSGDQPQH 11 TRBJ1-5 TRBV12-3/TRBV12-4 -
AGRDRVEDNAGNTIY 15 TRBJ1-3 TRBV6-4 TRBD1
ASSTVGSYGYT 11 TRBJ1-2 TRBV12-3/TRBV12-4 -
ASSSLEAAATNEKLF 15 TRBJ1-4 TRBV18 -
ASSLQSNTGELF 12 TRBJ2-2 TRBV2 -
ASSRDRDTEAF 11 TRBJ1-1 TRBV5-1 TRBD1
ASSLDSYNEQF 11 TRBJ2-1 TRBV25-1 -
AVRQHTNEKLF 11 TRBJ1-4 TRBV6-5 -
ASSVSEQGNTGELF 14 TRBJ2-2 TRBV9 -
ASSRNKQGNTGELF 14 TRBJ2-2 TRBV3-1/TRBV3-2 -
ASSLITGNTEAF 12 TRBJ1-1 TRBV4-1 -
ASSPRPQGSTEAF 13 TRBJ1-1 TRBV18 -
AWSVTVGNSPLH 12 TRBJ1-6 TRBV30 -
ASSQERQGAYEQY 13 TRBJ2-7 TRBV4-1 TRBD1
ATSDPGTRGDTQY 13 TRBJ2-3 TRBV24-1 TRBD2
ASSQDRGAGEKLF 13 TRBJ1-4 TRBV3-1/TRBV3-2 -
ASSGGENQPQH 11 TRBJ1-5 TRBV19 -
ASSLGQGSYGYT 12 TRBJ1-2 TRBV5-1 TRBD1
ASTFTGLGNTGELF 14 TRBJ2-2 TRBV6-6 -
ASSSSALDYEAF 12 TRBJ1-1 TRBV7-2 -
ASSEAITGYSNQPQH 15 TRBJ1-5 TRBV6-1 -
ASSRTGQTPETQY 13 TRBJ2-5 TRBV5-1 -
AWSGLLADTQY 11 TRBJ2-3 TRBV30 -
SVRSGTDTQY 10 TRBJ2-3 TRBV29-1 -
ASSRNRATTGELF 13 TRBJ2-2 TRBV6-5 -
ASSKRTETNEKLF 13 TRBJ1-4 TRBV9 -
ASSLGTGGSRYGYT 14 TRBJ1-2 TRBV5-5 TRBD1
ATGGVYNEQF 10 TRBJ2-1 TRBV2 TRBD2
ASSASGSSDEQF 12 TRBJ2-1 TRBV18 -
ASRRDREELDTEAF 14 TRBJ1-1 TRBV7-9 TRBD1
ASSLGPRDGYT 11 TRBJ1-2 TRBV7-6 -
ASSPYGDSGNTIY 13 TRBJ1-3 TRBV2 -
ASSLDRPNTGELF 13 TRBJ2-2 TRBV6-5 TRBD1
ASSTPKRERDRSYGYT 16 TRBJ1-2 TRBV7-9 -
ASLWPGTEAF 10 TRBJ1-1 TRBV19 -
ASSARTGKNGYT 12 TRBJ1-2 TRBV5-6 TRBD1
ASNRVWDSPLH 11 TRBJ1-6 TRBV19 -
ASSRVGTGTDTQY 13 TRBJ2-3 TRBV6-5 TRBD1
ASSHIQGENSPLH 13 TRBJ1-6 TRBV6-5 TRBD1
ASSLNPTGGAGGELF 15 TRBJ2-2 TRBV5-1 TRBD1